These 14 T cell receptor beta chains were sequenced from one sample in a study of Ad26.COV2.S vaccination and SARS-CoV-2 variants. Assay used: immunoSEQ multiplex PCR; TCRdb lists only in-frame clones, some missing. The sample has around 300,000 clones, 80% to 90% seen once. Sample treatment: approximately 18 received Ad26.COV2.S at low or high dose, single or two shots; roughly five received placebo; per-sample allocation not given. Specimens were obtained on day 63 following the first vaccine or placebo injection. The sample here was peripheral blood, taken in a trial of Ad26.COV2.S vaccine versus placebo. The origin of the receptors is a person between 18 and 59 years old who received the Ad26.COV2.S COVID-19 vaccine or a placebo.

The chain couples TRBV5-5 to TRBJ1-1; D call uncertain. The CDR3 covers 13 residues. Germline CDR1 and CDR2: SGHKS and YYEKEE (reference sequence). Trimming left V 1 base short and J 3 bases short, with 7 bases between. CDR3 region: CASSLTEYTEAFF. Written as DNA, the CDR3 is TGTGCCAGCAGCTTGACAGAGTACACTGAAGCTTTCTTT.

V is TRBV24-1 and J is TRBJ2-3, with TRBD1 matching over 7 bases. Germline lookup yields CDR1 KGHDR and CDR2 SFDVKD. CDR3 length: 15 amino acids. V trimming: 3 bases; J trimming: 2 bases; junction bases outside the gene matches: 4. The CDR3 is CATSDTQGITDTQYF. CDR3 nucleotides: TGTGCCACCAGTGATACACAGGGGATCACAGATACGCAGTATTTT.

The chain joins TRBV18 to TRBJ1-2, with 8 bases that match TRBD1. Germline trimming cut 1 base from V and 6 bases from J; bases unmatched to any gene: 7. Germline-derived CDR1 and CDR2 are KGHSH and LQKENI. The CDR3 spans 15 residues. The CDR3 sequence is CASSPQDREIDGYTF. CDR3 nucleotide sequence: TGTGCCAGCTCACCACAGGACAGGGAGATTGATGGCTACACCTTC.

This clone was detected only a few times. This CDR3 reads CASSVDGGEGLGYTF. The CDR3 nucleotides read TGTGCCAGCAGCGTAGACGGAGGGGAAGGGCTTGGCTACACCTTC. The chain employs TRBV9 and TRBJ1-2; D may be TRBD1 (5 bases). Trimming removed 0 bases from V and 7 bases from J, with 16 bases in between. CDR1 SGDLS and CDR2 YYNGEE come from the germline V gene. This CDR3 is 15 amino acids long.

The chain has TRBV6-2 or TRBV6-3 and TRBJ1-6; 12 positions match TRBD1. Losses at the gene ends were 5 bases for V and 5 bases for J; bases not matched to a gene: 7. The germline CDR1 and CDR2 sequences are MNHEY and SVGEGT. The CDR3 has 17 residues. CDR3 residues: CASSNRDRGRDNSPLHF. CDR3 DNA: TGTGCCAGCAGTAACCGGGACAGGGGGCGAGATAATTCACCCCTCCACTTT.

The chain has TRBV2 and TRBJ2-7; D unclear. In germline, CDR1 is SNHLY, CDR2 FYNNEI. The CDR3 contains 15 residues. The V and J ends lost 4 bases and 3 bases respectively, with 16 bases between them. The CDR3 DNA reads TGTGCCAGCAGTGCCTTCGACTCCGCTAACTACGAGCAGTACTTC. This gives the protein CASSAFDSANYEQYF.

The V call is TRBV3-1 (or the pseudogene TRBV3-2), the J call TRBJ2-1; TRBD2 might be the D (5 bases). CDR1 LGHDT and CDR2 YNNKEL come from the germline V gene (reference sequence). There are 15 residues in the CDR3. Deletions cut 0 bases from V and 6 bases from J, with 12 bases between. The CDR3 loop is CASSQDRGRVNEQFF. The CDR3 region has the DNA TGTGCCAGCAGCCAAGATCGAGGGAGAGTCAATGAGCAGTTCTTC.

CDR3 residues: CASRLSGSYEQYF. CDR3 DNA: TGTGCCAGCAGATTGAGCGGGTCCTACGAGCAGTACTTC. This chain uses TRBV6-5 with TRBJ2-7, with D possibly being TRBD2 (6 bases). Germline CDR1 and CDR2: MNHEY and SVGAGI. The CDR3 spans 13 residues. V lost 6 bases, J lost 1 base, and 10 bases lay in between.

The gene calls are TRBV5-1 and TRBJ2-3, with 7 bases identical to TRBD1. V lost 3 bases to trimming and J lost 2 bases; unmatched junction nucleotides: 6. The length of the CDR3 is 15 residues. Germline CDR1 SGHRS, CDR2 YFSETQ. CDR3 amino acids: CASSSVGQDTDTQYF. The CDR3 DNA reads as TGCGCCAGCAGCTCGGTCGGACAGGACACAGATACGCAGTATTTT.

This chain joins TRBV19 and TRBJ1-2; perhaps TRBD1 as D (6 bases). V gave up 5 bases and J gave up 4 bases, with 11 bases separating them. From germline, CDR1 is LNHDA and CDR2 SQIVND (reference sequence). This CDR3 has 13 residues. CDR3 sequence (DNA): TGTGCCAGTAGTGTTGACAGGATCTATGGCTACACCTTC. Protein: CASSVDRIYGYTF. Complete variable domain (other parts from reference TRBV19 and TRBJ1-2): DGGITQSPKYLFRKEGQNVTLSCEQNLNHDAMYWYRQDPGQGLRLIYYSQIVNDFQKGDIAEGYSVSREKKESFPLTVTSAQKNPTAFYLCASSVDRIYGYTFGSGTRLTVV.

The chain recombines TRBV12-3 or TRBV12-4 with TRBJ2-7, with D unresolved. This CDR3 spans 13 amino acids. V was pared by 3 bases and J by 5 bases, with 11 bases between. The CDR3 reads CASSLVGFHEQYF. In DNA form, the CDR3 reads TGTGCCAGCAGTTTGGTAGGGTTTCACGAGCAGTACTTC.

This chain uses TRBV7-8 with TRBJ2-5; perhaps TRBD1 as D (6 bases). V was clipped by 1 base and J by 3 bases, with 12 bases between them. The germline V gene has CDR1 SGHVS and CDR2 FQNEAQ. The CDR3 runs to 15 residues. The CDR3 DNA reads TGTGCCAGCAGCTTAGTACAGGGCAGGGAAGAGACCCAGTACTTC. As protein: CASSLVQGREETQYF.

This sequence joins TRBV27 and TRBJ2-7, with TRBD1 matching 8 bases. The CDR3 covers 11 residues. The J segment lost 12 bases and the V segment lost 5 bases, leaving 6 bases of the junction unmatched. Germline CDR1 MNHEY, CDR2 SMNVEV (reference sequence). CDR3 protein: CASSRTGLLYF. Written as DNA, the CDR3 is TGTGCCAGCAGTAGGACAGGGTTACTGTACTTC.

The chain is built from TRBV28 and TRBJ1-1; unclear D gene. V was clipped by 4 bases and J by 1 base, with 13 bases between them. Germline CDR1 MDHEN, CDR2 SYDVKM. The CDR3 has 15 amino acids. In nucleotides, the CDR3 is TGTGCCAGCAGTTCTTACCCGACTGAGAACACTGAAGCTTTCTTT. Protein product: CASSSYPTENTEAFF. Full variable domain (missing parts from reference TRBV28 and TRBJ1-1): DVKVTQSSRYLVKRTGEKVFLECVQDMDHENMFWYRQDPGLGLRLIYFSYDVKMKEKGDIPEGYSVSREKKERFSLILESASTNQTSMYLCASSSYPTENTEAFFGQGTRLTVV.